This TCR beta chain comes out of a study of T-cell memory formation after mild COVID-19 (dated by TCRdb to about 2021). As for the study more broadly: TCR sequence clusters from the two donors were found to be largely donor specific. Longitudinal TCRalpha and TCRbeta repertoire sequencing tracked T-cell clones expanding and contracting after mild COVID-19 in a couple of donors. The cohort was made up of two young adult volunteers, one female and one male, who were previously healthy.

Ficoll-Paque density gradient centrifugation was used to isolate PBMCs. Sequenced using an Illumina NovaSeq 6000. TCRalpha and TCRbeta cDNA libraries were constructed by 5'RACE with constant-segment primers, with sample barcodes and unique molecular identifiers being introduced. Trizol reagent was used to extract RNA from every sample. Amplification of the libraries took two PCR steps, and the second step added a second sample barcode plus Illumina TruSeq adapters. Sequencing of libraries was performed on an Illumina NovaSeq with 2 x 150 bp paired-end reads. In the authors' own workflow: With migec v1.2.7, reads were demultiplexed and then collapsed into UMI-guided consensus sequences. Using mixcr v2.1.11, UMI consensuses were aligned to TRA and TRB V and J templates and then assembled into clonotypes. A clonotype was counted as expanded or contracted only when both edgeR and NoisET called the clonotype significant, with the noise models trained on biological replicates. For edgeR calls, the thresholds were a false discovery rate-adjusted p below 0.01 and a log2 fold-change of 1. As an exploratory analysis of dynamics, max-normalized trajectories of the 1000 most abundant clonotypes were examined by PCA with hierarchical clustering. Separately sequenced CD4+ and CD8+ repertoires were used to assign the CD4 or CD8 phenotype of responding clones. The raw public data were reprocessed by TCRdb itself: fastp quality trimming at Q25, MiXCR clonotype calling, in-frame beta chains only. Rows are combined by CDR3 protein, so each entry shows the most common genes and DNA. Clone size and V and J calls follow TCRdb, not the original study. The sample table contains about 390,000 distinct CDR3 sequences; only one count was recorded for around a sixth of them. 20% to 25% of the sample is held by the ten biggest clonotypes.

Results and caveats for the whole study, not just this receptor: Balanced CD4/CD8 phenotypes were observed for clones contracting from day 15 to 85, whereas a bias towards CD4+ was observed for a second wave of clones expanding from day 15 to 37. Contracting CD4+ clones were found mainly in CM and EM memory subsets, while CD8+ clones were enriched in EMRA. Only two mild cases were covered in the study, and larger cohorts including severe cases with pre-infection samples were considered necessary. SARS-CoV-2 specificity of the second-wave clones peaking on day 37 was not confirmed. Some responding clones were detected in pre-infection memory, suggesting pre-existing cross-reactive memory T cells joined the SARS-CoV-2 response.

This clonotype was seen once. The antigen this receptor binds is unknown. Qualities for individual bases were not recorded, and no much larger clone is one base off. One read gives only weak evidence. The sequenced sample consisted of PBMCs or a T cell subset sorted from them (not recorded which). This TCR derives from a young man who had mild COVID-19 (a few samples of this study predate the infection). The sample titles of this study are shuffled in the database, so cell type and time point are left out; the donor was told from shared clones.

The CDR3: CASSPGAPGYTF. Read as DNA, the sequence is TGTGCCAGCTCTCCAGGGGCGCCTGGCTACACCTTC. The sequence joins TRBV18 to TRBJ1-2; TRBD1 is perhaps the D gene, given 6 matching bases. From its cysteine to its phenylalanine, the CDR3 spans 12 amino acids. CDR3 DNA is the only sequence kept; it has 36 bases, read in frame from the first base. From the germline V gene, CDR1 is KGHSH and CDR2 is LQKENI. Trimming costs V 6 bases and J 7 bases, and their ends lie 12 bases apart.